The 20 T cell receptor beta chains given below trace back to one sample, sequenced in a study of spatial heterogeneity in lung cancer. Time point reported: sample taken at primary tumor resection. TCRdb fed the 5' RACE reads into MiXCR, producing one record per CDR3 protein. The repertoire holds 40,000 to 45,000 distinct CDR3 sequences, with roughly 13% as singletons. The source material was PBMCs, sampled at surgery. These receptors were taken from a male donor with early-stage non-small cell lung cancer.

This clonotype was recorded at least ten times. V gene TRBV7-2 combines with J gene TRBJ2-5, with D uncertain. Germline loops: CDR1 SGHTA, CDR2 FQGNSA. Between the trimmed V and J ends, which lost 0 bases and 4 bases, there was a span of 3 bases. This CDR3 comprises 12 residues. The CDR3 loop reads CASSLARETQYF. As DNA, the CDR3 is TGTGCCAGCAGCTTAGCGCGAGAGACCCAGTACTTC.

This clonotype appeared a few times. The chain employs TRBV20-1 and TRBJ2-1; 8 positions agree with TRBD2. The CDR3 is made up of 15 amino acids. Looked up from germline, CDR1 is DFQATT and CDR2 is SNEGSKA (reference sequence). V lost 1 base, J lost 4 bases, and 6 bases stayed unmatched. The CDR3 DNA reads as TGCAGTGCTAGAGCGCTAGCGGGTTCATACAATGAGCAGTTCTTC. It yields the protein CSARALAGSYNEQFF.

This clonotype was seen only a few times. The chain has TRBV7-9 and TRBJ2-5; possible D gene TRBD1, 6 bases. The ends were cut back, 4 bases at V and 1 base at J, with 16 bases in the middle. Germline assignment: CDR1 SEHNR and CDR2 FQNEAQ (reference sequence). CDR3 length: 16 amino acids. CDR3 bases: TGTGCCAGCAGCTCTCCGGGACAAGCCCGCCAAGAGACCCAGTACTTC. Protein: CASSSPGQARQETQYF.

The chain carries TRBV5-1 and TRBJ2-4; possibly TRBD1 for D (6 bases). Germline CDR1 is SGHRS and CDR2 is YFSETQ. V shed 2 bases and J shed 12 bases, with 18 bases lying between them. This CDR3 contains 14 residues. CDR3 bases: TGCGCCAGCAGCTTATCAGGCAGGGGACGCGGTCAGTACTTC. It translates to CASSLSGRGRGQYF.

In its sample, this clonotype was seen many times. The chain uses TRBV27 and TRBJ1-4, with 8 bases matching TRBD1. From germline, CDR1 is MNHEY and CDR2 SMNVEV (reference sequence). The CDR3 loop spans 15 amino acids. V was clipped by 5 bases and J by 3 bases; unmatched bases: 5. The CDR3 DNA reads TGTGCCAGCAGTCGACCGGGACAGGCTAATGAAAAACTGTTTTTT. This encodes CASSRPGQANEKLFF. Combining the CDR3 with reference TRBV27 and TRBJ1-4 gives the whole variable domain EAQVTQNPRYLITVTGKKLTVTCSQNMNHEYMSWYRQDPGLGLRQIYYSMNVEVTDKGDVPEGYKVSRKEKRNFPLILESPSPNQTSLYFCASSRPGQANEKLFFGSGTQLSVL.

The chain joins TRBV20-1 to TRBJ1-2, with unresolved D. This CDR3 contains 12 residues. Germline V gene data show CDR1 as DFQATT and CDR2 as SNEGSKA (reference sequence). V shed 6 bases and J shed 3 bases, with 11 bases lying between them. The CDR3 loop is CSARPEDYGYTF. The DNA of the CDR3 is TGCAGTGCCCGGCCGGAGGACTATGGCTACACCTTC.

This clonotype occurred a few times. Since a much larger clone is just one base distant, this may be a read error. CDR3 sequence reads: CASSLDRDERYF. Written as DNA, the CDR3 is TGTGCCAGCAGCTTGGACAGGGACGAGCGGTACTTC. The V call is TRBV4-2, the J call TRBJ2-7; the match to TRBD1 covers 8 bases. This CDR3 region has 12 residues. Germline lookup yields CDR1 LGHNA and CDR2 YNFKEQ.

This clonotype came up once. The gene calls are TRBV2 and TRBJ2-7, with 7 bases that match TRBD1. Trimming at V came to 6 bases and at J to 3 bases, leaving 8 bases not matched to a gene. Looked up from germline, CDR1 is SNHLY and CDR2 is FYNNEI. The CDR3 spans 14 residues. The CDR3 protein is CASRRQGLSYEQYF. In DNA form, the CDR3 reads TGTGCCAGCAGGAGACAGGGTTTGAGCTACGAGCAGTACTTC. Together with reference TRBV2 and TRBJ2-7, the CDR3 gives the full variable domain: EPEVTQTPSHQVTQMGQEVILRCVPISNHLYFYWYRQILGQKVEFLVSFYNNEISEKSEIFDDQFSVERPDGSNFTLKIRSTKLEDSAMYFCASRRQGLSYEQYFGPGTRLTVT.

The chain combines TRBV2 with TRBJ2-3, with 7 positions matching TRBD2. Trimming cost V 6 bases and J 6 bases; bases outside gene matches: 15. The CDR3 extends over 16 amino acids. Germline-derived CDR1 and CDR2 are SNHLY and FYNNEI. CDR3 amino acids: CASRLPRAAGEDTQYF. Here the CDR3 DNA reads TGTGCCAGCAGGTTGCCCCGGGCCGCGGGAGAGGATACGCAGTATTTT.

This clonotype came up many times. Here the CDR3 DNA reads TGCAGTGCCCGACTCGGGACAGGGGGTCAGCCCCAGCATTTT. Translating gives CSARLGTGGQPQHF. The J gene is TRBJ1-5, the V gene TRBV20-1; 11 bases agree with TRBD1. The CDR3 loop spans 14 amino acids. V shed 6 bases, J shed 6 bases, and the junction held 7 bases outside the gene matches. CDR1 DFQATT and CDR2 SNEGSKA come from the germline V gene (reference sequence).

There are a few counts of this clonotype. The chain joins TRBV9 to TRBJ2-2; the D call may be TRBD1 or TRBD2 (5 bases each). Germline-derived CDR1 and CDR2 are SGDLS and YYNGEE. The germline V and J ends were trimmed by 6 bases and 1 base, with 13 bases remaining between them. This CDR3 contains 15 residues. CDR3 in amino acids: CASTIRDGNTGELFF. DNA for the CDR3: TGTGCCAGCACCATCCGGGACGGGAACACCGGGGAGCTGTTTTTT.

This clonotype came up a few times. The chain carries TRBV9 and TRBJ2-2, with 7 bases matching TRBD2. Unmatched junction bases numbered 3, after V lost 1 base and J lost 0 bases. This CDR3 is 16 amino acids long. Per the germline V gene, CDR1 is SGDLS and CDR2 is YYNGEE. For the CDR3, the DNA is TGTGCCAGCAGCGTACTCCTAGCGGCGAACACCGGGGAGCTGTTTTTT. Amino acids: CASSVLLAANTGELFF.

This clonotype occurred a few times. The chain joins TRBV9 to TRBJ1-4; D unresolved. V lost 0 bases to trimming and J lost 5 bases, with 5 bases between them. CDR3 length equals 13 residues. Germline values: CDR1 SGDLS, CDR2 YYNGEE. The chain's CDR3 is CASSVAGNEKLFF. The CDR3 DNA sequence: TGTGCCAGCAGCGTAGCGGGAAATGAAAAACTGTTTTTT.

The CDR3, as DNA: TGTGCCAGCAGGCTGCCTGGGCGGGAGGCTGGCACAGATACGCAGTATTTT. Residues: CASRLPGREAGTDTQYF. This chain links TRBV28 with TRBJ2-3; 8 bases match TRBD2. With V trimmed by 6 bases and J by 1 base, 12 bases remained unmatched. The V gene's germline CDR1 is MDHEN and CDR2 SYDVKM. The CDR3 spans 17 residues.

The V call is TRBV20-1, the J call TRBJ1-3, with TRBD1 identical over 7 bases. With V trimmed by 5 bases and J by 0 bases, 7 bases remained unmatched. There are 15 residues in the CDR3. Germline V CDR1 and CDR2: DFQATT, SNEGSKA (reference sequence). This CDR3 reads CSAPTGPLSGNTIYF. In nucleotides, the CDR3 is TGCAGTGCTCCGACAGGGCCCCTCTCTGGAAACACCATATATTTT.

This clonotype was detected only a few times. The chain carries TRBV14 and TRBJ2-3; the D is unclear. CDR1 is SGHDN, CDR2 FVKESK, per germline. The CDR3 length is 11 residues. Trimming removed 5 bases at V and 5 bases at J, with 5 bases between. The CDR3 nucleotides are TGTGCCAGCAGCTTTCAAGATACGCAGTATTTT. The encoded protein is CASSFQDTQYF.

The CDR3 region is CATSNQRSNTGELFF. The CDR3 DNA reads TGTGCCACCAGCAACCAGCGGTCGAACACCGGGGAGCTGTTTTTT. The V and J genes are TRBV15 and TRBJ2-2; D is possibly TRBD2 (5 bases). The CDR3 spans 15 residues. Trimming took 4 bases from V and 0 from J, leaving 9 bases between them. The germline CDR1 and CDR2 sequences are LNHNV and YYDKDF (reference sequence).

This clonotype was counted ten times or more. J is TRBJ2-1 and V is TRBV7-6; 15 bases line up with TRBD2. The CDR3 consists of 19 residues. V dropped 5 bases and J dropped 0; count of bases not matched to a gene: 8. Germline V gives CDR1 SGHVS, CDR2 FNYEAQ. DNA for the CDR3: TGTGCCAGCAGCCCGGGACTAGCGGGGGGCCCCAGCTCCTACAATGAGCAGTTCTTC. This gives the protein CASSPGLAGGPSSYNEQFF.

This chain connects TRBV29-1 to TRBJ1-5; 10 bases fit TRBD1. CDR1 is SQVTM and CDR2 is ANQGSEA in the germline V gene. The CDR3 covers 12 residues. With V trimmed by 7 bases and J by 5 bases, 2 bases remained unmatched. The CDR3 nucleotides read TGCAGCGCCGGGACAGGGGATCAGCCCCAGCATTTT. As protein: CSAGTGDQPQHF.

The CDR3 protein is CASRLTANTGELFF. The CDR3 bases are TGTGCCAGCAGGCTTACAGCGAACACCGGGGAGCTGTTTTTT. The rearrangement joins TRBV3-1 to TRBJ2-2; D not resolved. Per germline, CDR1 LGHDT and CDR2 YNNKEL (reference sequence). CDR3 length: 14 residues. Between the trimmed V and J ends, which lost 6 bases and 0 bases, there was a span of 8 bases. Full variable domain (rest looked up from reference TRBV3-1 and TRBJ2-2): DTAVSQTPKYLVTQMGNDKSIKCEQNLGHDTMYWYKQDSKKFLKIMFSYNNKELIINETVPNRFSPKSPDKAHLNLHINSLELGDSAVYFCASRLTANTGELFFGEGSRLTVL.